This T cell receptor beta chain was recorded in a study of cytomegalovirus exposure and HLA in healthy donors. Study results and caveats: It was shown in a later analysis that HLA-associated TCR beta chains were more clonally expanded than other, equally common chains. V segments that were indistinguishable, TRBV6-2 and TRBV6-3 among them, were omitted from analysis.

The PCR used 60 Vbeta and 13 Jbeta primers. Assay: immunoSEQ multiplex PCR; the TCRdb copy retains only in-frame clones and omits some. In total, the table holds 200,000 to 250,000 clones. As concerns this clone: Its antigen is not known.

From germline, CDR1 is MNHEY and CDR2 SMNVEV (reference sequence). The CDR3 totals 17 residues. The V gene lost 6 bases and the J gene lost 0 bases, with 19 bases spanning the gap. The genes are TRBV27 and TRBJ2-3, with D uncertain. The TCR sequence derives from a girl aged 2-15 years in good health and CMV-seropositive. Sequenced material: PBMCs. The CDR3, as DNA: TGTGCCAGCAGCTTGATTAACCCTAATCCTAGCACAGATACGCAGTATTTT. It yields the protein CASSLINPNPSTDTQYF.